This is a list of T cell receptor beta chains from one sample in a study of blood T cell repertoires in COVID-19. Assay used: immunoSEQ multiplex PCR; TCRdb lists only in-frame clones, some missing. This sample yields fewer than 350,000 clones, of which 75% to 85% are seen a single time; 7.2% belongs to the top ten. Sequenced sample: peripheral blood. The receptors were gathered from a human donor in a cohort sampled during active COVID-19. Each CDR3 is given without its conserved first and last residue. Fields, in order: V gene, J gene, clone size, CDR3 protein. Only some rows state a clone size, as once, few, many or a class for expanded clones.

TRBV5-4,TRBJ2-1,.,ASRSGTDDYNEQF
TRBV9,TRBJ2-7,.,ASSVTGSSYEQY
TRBV5-1,TRBJ2-1,.,ASSLDGGGHNEQF
TRBV29-1,TRBJ1-2,.,SSQGRHYGYT
TRBV18,TRBJ2-5,.,ASSPLTGYSETQY
TRBV5-4,TRBJ1-1,.,ASSLVTETF
TRBV4-1,TRBJ1-1,.,ASRNRNTEAF
TRBV6-4,TRBJ2-1,.,ASSLTGANEQF
TRBV30,TRBJ2-5,.,AWSDWGRETQY
TRBV2,TRBJ2-5,few,ASNVIAGQETQY
TRBV6-5,TRBJ2-1,.,ASSYQASNYNEQF
TRBV6-4,TRBJ1-1,.,ASSDSYQSTEAF
TRBV15,TRBJ2-5,.,ATSRGHQETQY
TRBV24-1,TRBJ2-3,.,ATSDPDRDTQY
TRBV5-1,TRBJ2-6,.,ASSSGWGEANVLT
TRBV5-6,TRBJ1-1,.,ASSLAGKNTEAF
TRBV21-1,TRBJ1-1,.,ASSKRDREPGTEAF
TRBV5-6,TRBJ1-2,once,ASSLGANYGYT
TRBV11-2,TRBJ1-2,.,ASSSTGFGYT
TRBV11-2,TRBJ2-3,.,ASSLVGQGLSTDTQY
TRBV27,TRBJ1-4,.,ASSLRVSNEKLF
TRBV25-1,TRBJ2-7,.,ASRKGGEGYEQY